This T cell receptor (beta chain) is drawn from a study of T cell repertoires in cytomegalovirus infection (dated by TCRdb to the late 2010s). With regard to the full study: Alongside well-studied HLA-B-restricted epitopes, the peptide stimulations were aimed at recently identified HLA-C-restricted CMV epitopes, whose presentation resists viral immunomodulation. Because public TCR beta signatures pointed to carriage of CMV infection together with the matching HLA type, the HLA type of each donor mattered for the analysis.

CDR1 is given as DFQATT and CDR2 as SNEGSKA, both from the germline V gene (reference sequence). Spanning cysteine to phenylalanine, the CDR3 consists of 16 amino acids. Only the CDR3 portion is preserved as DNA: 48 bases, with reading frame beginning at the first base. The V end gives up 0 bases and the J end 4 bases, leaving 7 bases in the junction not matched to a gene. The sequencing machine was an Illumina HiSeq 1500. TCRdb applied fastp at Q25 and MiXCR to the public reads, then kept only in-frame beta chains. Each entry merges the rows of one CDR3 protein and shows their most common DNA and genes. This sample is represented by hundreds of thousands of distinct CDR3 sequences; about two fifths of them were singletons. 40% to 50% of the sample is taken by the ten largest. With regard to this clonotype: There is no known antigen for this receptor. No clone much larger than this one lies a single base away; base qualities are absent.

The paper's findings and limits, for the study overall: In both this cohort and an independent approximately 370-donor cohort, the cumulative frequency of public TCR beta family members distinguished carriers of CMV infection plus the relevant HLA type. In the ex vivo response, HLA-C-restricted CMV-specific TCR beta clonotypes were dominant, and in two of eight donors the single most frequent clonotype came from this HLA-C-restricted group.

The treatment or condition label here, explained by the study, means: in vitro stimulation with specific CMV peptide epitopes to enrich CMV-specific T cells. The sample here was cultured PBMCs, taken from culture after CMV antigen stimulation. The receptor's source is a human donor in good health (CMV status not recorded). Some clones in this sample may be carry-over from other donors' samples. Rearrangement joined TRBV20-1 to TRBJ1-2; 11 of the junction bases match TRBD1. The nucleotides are TGCAGTGCTAGAGATCTGGACAGGGGGCGCGGCTATGGCTACACCTTC. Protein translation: CSARDLDRGRGYGYTF.